This TCR beta chain came from a study of T cell repertoires and Cas9 in healthy adults. Overall study context: Characterization of SpCas9-reactive CD4 and CD8 T cells covered multi-effector potency, cytotoxicity and lineage. Study conclusions and caveats: The SpCas9-reactive response appeared to contain many SpCas9-reactive regulatory T cells. Reportedly, SpCas9-reactive effector T cell proliferation and function were mitigated by SpCas9-reactive Tregs in vitro.

The CDR3 runs 18 residues. Trimming took 1 base from V and 2 from J, leaving 20 bases between them. Germline CDR1 reads MGHRA; CDR2 reads YSYEKL. Assay used: immunoSEQ multiplex PCR; TCRdb lists only in-frame clones, some missing. The table records more than 1,200 clones, around three quarters of them present only once. This clone appeared once. Input material: SpCas9-reactive Tregs (CD4+, CD25+, CD127-, CD137+, CD154-) from PBMCs; culture status not recorded. This receptor was obtained from a human donor in good health. The chain uses TRBV4-1 and TRBJ1-2; D is unclear. The CDR3 DNA sequence: TGCGCCAGCAGCCAAGTGCTCGGTTCTTGGGGAGGGAACTATGGCTACACCTTC. Translation gives CASSQVLGSWGGNYGYTF.